A selection of T cell receptor beta chains follows, all from one sample in a study of beta chain features in type 1 diabetes. Libraries were prepared by immunoSEQ multiplex PCR; TCRdb keeps only in-frame clonotypes and omits some of them. The sample holds approximately 600,000 clones, roughly 12% seen once. The specimen was naive CD4+ T cells from blood. These receptors originate from a man aged 30-40 years with type 1 diabetes. Both conserved end residues are trimmed from each CDR3.

V,length,J,CDR3
TRBV2,14,TRBJ2-1,ASSELDPSSYNEQF
TRBV7-9,12,TRBJ2-5,ASSKRQVQETQY
TRBV5-6,10,TRBJ2-5,ASSRLSETQY
TRBV6-4,12,TRBJ2-3,ASSPGQGTDTQY
TRBV6-5,13,TRBJ2-5,ASLTSGGAAETQY
TRBV2,10,TRBJ2-5,ALQGPEETQY
TRBV9,14,TRBJ2-2,ASSVRGGGNTGELF
TRBV6-5,11,TRBJ2-7,ASSGDRTYEQY
TRBV2,9,TRBJ2-3,ASSDRDTQY
TRBV10-3,13,TRBJ1-5,AISVEQGSNQPQH
TRBV7-2,12,TRBJ1-5,ASSRTAEGQPQH
TRBV4-3,15,TRBJ1-2,ASSQDFPGGGNYGYT
TRBV25-1,11,TRBJ1-1,ASSRAGDTEAF
TRBV5-1,12,TRBJ2-5,ASSITSDQETQY
TRBV21-1,13,TRBJ1-2,ASSNKGQGPYGYT
TRBV7-2,10,TRBJ1-5,ASSLVGKPQH
TRBV19,11,TRBJ2-5,ASSPDRGETQY
TRBV15,16,TRBJ2-1,ATRDSLNSKRSYNEQF
TRBV5-7,11,TRBJ1-4,ASSLDRNEKLF
TRBV7-6,13,TRBJ1-1,ASSQRSGENTEAF
TRBV5-1,16,TRBJ2-6,ASSSTSGGAAGANVLT
TRBV29-1,12,TRBJ1-4,SVGGGANNEKLF
TRBV5-4,11,TRBJ1-5,ASSLSGNQPQH
TRBV7-2,16,TRBJ2-3,ASRRLGLAGGPTDTQY
TRBV29-1,9,TRBJ2-5,SVQSSETQY
TRBV28,14,TRBJ1-4,ASSPPRFSQNEKLF
TRBV5-4,15,TRBJ2-3,ASSLELAGASTDTQY
TRBV29-1,11,TRBJ1-2,SLIQGNGRGYT